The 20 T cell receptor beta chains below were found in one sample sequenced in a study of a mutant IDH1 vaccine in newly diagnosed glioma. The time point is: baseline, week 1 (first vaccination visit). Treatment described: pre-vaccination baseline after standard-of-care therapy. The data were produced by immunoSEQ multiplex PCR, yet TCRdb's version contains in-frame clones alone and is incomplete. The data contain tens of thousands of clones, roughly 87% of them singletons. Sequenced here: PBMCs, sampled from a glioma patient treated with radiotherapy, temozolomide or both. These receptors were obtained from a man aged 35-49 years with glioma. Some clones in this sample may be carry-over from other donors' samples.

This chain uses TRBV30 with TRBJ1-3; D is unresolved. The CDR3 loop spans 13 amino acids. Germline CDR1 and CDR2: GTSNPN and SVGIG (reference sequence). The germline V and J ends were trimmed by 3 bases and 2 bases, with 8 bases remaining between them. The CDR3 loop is CAWSDNPGNTIYF. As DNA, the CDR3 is TGTGCCTGGAGCGACAATCCTGGAAACACCATATATTTT.

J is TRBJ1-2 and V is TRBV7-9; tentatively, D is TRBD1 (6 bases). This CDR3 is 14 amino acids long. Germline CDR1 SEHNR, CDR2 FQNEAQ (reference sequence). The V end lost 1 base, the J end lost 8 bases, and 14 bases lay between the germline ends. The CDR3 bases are TGTGCCAGCAGCTTAGAGGGGGTGGCTAGCGGCTACACCTTC. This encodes CASSLEGVASGYTF.

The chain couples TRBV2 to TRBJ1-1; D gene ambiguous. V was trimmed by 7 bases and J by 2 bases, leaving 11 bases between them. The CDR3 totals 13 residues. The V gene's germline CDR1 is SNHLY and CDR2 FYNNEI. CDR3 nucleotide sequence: TGTGCCAGCAAGGGCAGCGGAAACACTGAAGCTTTCTTT. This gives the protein CASKGSGNTEAFF. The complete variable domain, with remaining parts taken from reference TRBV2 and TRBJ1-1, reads EPEVTQTPSHQVTQMGQEVILRCVPISNHLYFYWYRQILGQKVEFLVSFYNNEISEKSEIFDDQFSVERPDGSNFTLKIRSTKLEDSAMYFCASKGSGNTEAFFGQGTRLTVV.

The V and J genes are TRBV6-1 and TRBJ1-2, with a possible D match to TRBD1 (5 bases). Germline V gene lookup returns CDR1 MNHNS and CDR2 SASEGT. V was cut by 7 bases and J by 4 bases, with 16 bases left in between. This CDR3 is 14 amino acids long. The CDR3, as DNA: TGTGCCAGCACCCTCGGGGGGGACTCCTATGGCTACACCTTC. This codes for CASTLGGDSYGYTF.

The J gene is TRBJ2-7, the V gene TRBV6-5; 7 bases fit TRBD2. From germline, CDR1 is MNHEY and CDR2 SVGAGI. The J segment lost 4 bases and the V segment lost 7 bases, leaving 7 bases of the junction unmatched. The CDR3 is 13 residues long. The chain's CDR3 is CASTGGGRYEQYF. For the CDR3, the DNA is TGTGCCAGCACGGGCGGGGGTCGGTACGAGCAGTACTTC.

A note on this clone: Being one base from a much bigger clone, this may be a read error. CDR3 loop: CASSTGLAGDEQYF. CDR3 nucleotides: TGTGCCAGCAGCACGGGACTAGCGGGGGACGAGCAGTACTTC. The chain couples TRBV5-6 to TRBJ2-7; 14 bases agree with TRBD2. The V segment lost 4 bases and the J segment 5 bases; nucleotides outside the gene matches: 2. The length of the CDR3 is 14 residues. Per germline, CDR1 SGHDT and CDR2 YYEEEE. The full variable domain, rest sourced from reference TRBV5-6 and TRBJ2-7, is DAGVTQSPTHLIKTRGQQVTLRCSPKSGHDTVSWYQQALGQGPQFIFQYYEEEERQRGNFPDRFSGHQFPNYSSELNVNALLLGDSALYLCASSTGLAGDEQYFGPGTRLTVT.

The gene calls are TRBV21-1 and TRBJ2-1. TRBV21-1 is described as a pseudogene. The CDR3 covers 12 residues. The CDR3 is CASRQGWNEQFF. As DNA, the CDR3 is TGTGCCAGCAGACAAGGTTGGAATGAGCAGTTCTTC.

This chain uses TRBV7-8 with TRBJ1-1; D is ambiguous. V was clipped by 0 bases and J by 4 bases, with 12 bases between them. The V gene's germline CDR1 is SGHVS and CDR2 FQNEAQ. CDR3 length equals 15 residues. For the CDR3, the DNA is TGTGCCAGCAGCTTAGCGCAACGGGGTCCCACTGAAGCTTTCTTT. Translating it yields CASSLAQRGPTEAFF.

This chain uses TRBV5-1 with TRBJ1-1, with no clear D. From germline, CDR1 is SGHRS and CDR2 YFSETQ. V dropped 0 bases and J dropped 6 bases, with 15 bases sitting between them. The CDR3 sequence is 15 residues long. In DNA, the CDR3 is TGCGCCAGCAGCTTGGAGTCGGGCCCCTCGGCTGAAGCTTTCTTT. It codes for CASSLESGPSAEAFF.

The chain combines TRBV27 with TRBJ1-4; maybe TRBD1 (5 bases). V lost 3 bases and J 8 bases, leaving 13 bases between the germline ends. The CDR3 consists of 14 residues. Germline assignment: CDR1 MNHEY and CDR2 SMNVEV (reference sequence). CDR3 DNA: TGTGCCAGCAGTTTGGGGTCGAGGGGAGAAAAACTGTTTTTT. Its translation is CASSLGSRGEKLFF.

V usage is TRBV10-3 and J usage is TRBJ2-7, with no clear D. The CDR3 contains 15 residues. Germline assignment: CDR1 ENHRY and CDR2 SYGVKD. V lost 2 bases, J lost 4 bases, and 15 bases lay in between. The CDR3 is CAISEVVGSGYEQYF. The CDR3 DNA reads TGTGCCATCAGTGAGGTAGTGGGGTCCGGGTACGAGCAGTACTTC.

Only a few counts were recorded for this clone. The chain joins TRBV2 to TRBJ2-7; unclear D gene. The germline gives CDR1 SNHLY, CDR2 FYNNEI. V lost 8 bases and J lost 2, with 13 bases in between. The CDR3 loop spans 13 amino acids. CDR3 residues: CASSADLAYEQYF. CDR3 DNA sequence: TGTGCCAGCTCCGCAGATCTAGCCTACGAGCAGTACTTC.

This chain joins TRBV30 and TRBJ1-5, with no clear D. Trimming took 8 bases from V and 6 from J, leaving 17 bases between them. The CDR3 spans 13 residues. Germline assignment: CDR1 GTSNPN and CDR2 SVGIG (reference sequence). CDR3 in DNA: TGTGCCACAGATAAGGAGTCGTGTCAGCCCCAGCATTTT. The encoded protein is CATDKESCQPQHF. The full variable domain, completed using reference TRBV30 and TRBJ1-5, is SQTIHQWPATLVQPVGSPLSLECTVEGTSNPNLYWYRQAAGRGLQLLFYSVGIGQISSEVPQNLSASRPQDRQFILSSKKLLLSDSGFYLCATDKESCQPQHFGDGTRLSIL.

The CDR3 is CASQKDRVGNSPLHF. In DNA form, the CDR3 reads TGTGCCAGCCAAAAGGACAGGGTCGGTAATTCACCCCTCCACTTT. This chain links TRBV7-8 with TRBJ1-6; 8 bases line up with TRBD1. V was pared by 8 bases and J by 6 bases, with 9 bases of the junction left unmatched. The CDR3 length is 15 residues. Germline V lookup: CDR1 SGHVS, CDR2 FQNEAQ. Complete variable domain (other parts from reference TRBV7-8 and TRBJ1-6): GAGVSQSPRYKVAKRGQDVALRCDPISGHVSLFWYQQALGQGPEFLTYFQNEAQLDKSGLPSDRFFAERPEGSVSTLKIQRTQQEDSAVYLCASQKDRVGNSPLHFGNGTRLTVT.

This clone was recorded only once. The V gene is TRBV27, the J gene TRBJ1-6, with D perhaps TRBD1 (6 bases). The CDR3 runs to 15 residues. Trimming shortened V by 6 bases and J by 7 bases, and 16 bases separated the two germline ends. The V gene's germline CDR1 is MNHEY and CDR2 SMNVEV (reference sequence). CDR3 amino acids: CASSVRGGWNSPLHF. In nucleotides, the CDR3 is TGTGCCAGCAGCGTCCGGGGGGGCTGGAATTCACCCCTCCACTTT.

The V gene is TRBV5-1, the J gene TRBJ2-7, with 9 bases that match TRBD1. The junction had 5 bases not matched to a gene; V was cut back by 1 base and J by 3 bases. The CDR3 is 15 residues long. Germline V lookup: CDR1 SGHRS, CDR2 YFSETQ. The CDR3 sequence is CASSLRTGEVYEQYF. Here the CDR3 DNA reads TGCGCCAGCAGCTTGAGGACAGGGGAAGTCTACGAGCAGTACTTC. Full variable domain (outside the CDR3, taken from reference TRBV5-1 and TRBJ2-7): KAGVTQTPRYLIKTRGQQVTLSCSPISGHRSVSWYQQTPGQGLQFLFEYFSETQRNKGNFPGRFSGRQFSNSRSEMNVSTLELGDSALYLCASSLRTGEVYEQYFGPGTRLTVT.

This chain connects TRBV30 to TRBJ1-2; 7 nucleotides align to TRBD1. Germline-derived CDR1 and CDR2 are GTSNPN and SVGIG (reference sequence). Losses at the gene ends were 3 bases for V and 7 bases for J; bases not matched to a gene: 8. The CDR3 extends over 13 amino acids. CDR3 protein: CAWRGGGGSGYTF. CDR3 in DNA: TGTGCCTGGAGGGGGGGAGGGGGCTCTGGCTACACCTTC.

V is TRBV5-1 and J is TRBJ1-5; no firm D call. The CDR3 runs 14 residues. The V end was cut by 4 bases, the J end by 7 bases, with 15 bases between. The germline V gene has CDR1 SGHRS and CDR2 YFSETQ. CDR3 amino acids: CASSLGLDGQPQHF. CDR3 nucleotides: TGCGCCAGCAGCCTGGGTCTCGATGGCCAGCCCCAGCATTTT.

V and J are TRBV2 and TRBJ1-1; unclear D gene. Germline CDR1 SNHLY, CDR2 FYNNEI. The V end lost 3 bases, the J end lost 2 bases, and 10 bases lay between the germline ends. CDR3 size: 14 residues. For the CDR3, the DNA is TGTGCCAGCAGTGATGGCGGGTCCAACACTGAAGCTTTCTTT. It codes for CASSDGGSNTEAFF.

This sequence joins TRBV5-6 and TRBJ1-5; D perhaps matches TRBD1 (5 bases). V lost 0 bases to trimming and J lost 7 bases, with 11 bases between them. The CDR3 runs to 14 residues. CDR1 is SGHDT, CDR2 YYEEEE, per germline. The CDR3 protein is CASSLGGVDQPQHF. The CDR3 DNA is TGTGCCAGCAGCTTGGGAGGGGTCGACCAGCCCCAGCATTTT.